This T cell receptor beta chain is drawn from a study of identical twins. CDR1 and CDR2 (germline): SNHLY, FYNNEI. V was clipped by 5 bases and J by 1 base, with 17 bases between them. The CDR3 totals 16 residues. Template switching (which added a universal primer site) was used, and cDNA carried unique molecular identifiers. TCRdb analysed the 5' RACE reads with MiXCR anew, one entry per CDR3 protein. The sample lists roughly 1,500,000 distinct CDR3 sequences; around 29% were seen once. This clonotype was seen repeatedly, ten times or more. Source material: cord blood. This rearrangement joins TRBV2 to TRBJ2-5; a possible D gene is TRBD2 (6 bases). The TCR was taken from a newborn girl in good health. The CDR3 nucleotides read TGTGCCAGCAGTACACAACCTGGGACTCCCCAAGAGACCCAGTACTTC. This encodes CASSTQPGTPQETQYF.